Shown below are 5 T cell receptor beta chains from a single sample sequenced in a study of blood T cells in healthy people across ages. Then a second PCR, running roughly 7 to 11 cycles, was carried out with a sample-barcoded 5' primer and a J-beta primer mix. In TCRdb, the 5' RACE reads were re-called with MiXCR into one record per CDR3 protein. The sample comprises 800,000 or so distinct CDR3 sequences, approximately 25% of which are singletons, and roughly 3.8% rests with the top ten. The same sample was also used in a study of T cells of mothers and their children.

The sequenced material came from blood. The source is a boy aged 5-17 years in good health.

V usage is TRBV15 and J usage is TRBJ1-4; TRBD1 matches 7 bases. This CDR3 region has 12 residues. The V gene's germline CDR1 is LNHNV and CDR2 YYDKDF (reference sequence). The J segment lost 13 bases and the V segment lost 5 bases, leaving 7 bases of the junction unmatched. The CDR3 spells CATSGNRDRLFF. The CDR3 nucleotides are TGTGCCACCAGCGGAAACAGGGACAGACTGTTTTTT.

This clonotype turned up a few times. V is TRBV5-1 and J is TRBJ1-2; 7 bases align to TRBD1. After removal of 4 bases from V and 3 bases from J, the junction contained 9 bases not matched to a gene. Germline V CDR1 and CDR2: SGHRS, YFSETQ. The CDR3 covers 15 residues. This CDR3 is CASSLLRTGDYGYTF. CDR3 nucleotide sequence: TGCGCCAGCAGCCTCCTACGGACAGGTGACTATGGCTACACCTTC.

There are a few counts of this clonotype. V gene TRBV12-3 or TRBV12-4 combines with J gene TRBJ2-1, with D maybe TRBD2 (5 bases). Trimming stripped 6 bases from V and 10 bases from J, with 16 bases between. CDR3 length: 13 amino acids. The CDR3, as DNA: TGTGCCAGCAGCCCCCTCTTGAGGGTCGAGCAGTTCTTC. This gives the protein CASSPLLRVEQFF.

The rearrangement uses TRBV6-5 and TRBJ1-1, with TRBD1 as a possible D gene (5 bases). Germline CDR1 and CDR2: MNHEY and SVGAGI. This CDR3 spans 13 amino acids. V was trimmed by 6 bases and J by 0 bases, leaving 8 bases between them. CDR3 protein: CASSDRVNTEAFF. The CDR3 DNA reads TGTGCCAGCAGCGACAGAGTGAACACTGAAGCTTTCTTT.

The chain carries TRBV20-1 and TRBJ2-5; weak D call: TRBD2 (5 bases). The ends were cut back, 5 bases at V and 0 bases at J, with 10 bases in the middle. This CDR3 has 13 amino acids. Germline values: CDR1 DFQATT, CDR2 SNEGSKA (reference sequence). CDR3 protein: CSAPGLYQETQYF. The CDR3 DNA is TGCAGTGCTCCTGGACTGTACCAAGAGACCCAGTACTTC.